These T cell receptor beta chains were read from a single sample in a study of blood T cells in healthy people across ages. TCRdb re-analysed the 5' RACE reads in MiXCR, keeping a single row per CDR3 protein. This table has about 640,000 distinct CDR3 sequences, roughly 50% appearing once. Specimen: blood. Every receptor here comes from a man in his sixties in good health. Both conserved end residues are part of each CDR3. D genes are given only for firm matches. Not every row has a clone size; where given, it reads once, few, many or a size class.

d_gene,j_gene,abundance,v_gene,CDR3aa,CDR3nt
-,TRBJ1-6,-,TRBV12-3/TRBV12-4,CASSFGGPPNSPLHF,TGTGCCAGCAGTTTTGGAGGGCCGCCTAATTCACCCCTCCACTTT
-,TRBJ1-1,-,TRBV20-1,CSARGGAGNTEAFF,TGCAGTGCTAGAGGGGGGGCGGGGAACACTGAAGCTTTCTTT
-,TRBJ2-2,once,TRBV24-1,CATSDLQGTGELFF,TGTGCCACCAGTGATCTACAGGGCACCGGGGAGCTGTTTTTT
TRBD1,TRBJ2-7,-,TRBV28,CASSLLRQGEQYF,TGTGCCAGCAGCCTCCTTCGACAGGGCGAGCAGTACTTC
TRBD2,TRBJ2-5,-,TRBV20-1,CSAIASGGLQETQYF,TGCAGTGCTATAGCTAGCGGGGGCCTTCAAGAGACCCAGTACTTC
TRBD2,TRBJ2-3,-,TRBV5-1,CASSRGLADPTDTQYF,TGCGCCAGCAGCCGCGGACTAGCGGACCCCACAGATACGCAGTATTTT
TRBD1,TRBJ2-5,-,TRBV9,CASSKSGTVQETQYF,TGTGCCAGCAGCAAAAGTGGGACAGTCCAAGAGACCCAGTACTTC
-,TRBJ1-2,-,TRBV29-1,CSVEDSGYTF,TGCAGCGTTGAAGACAGTGGCTACACCTTC
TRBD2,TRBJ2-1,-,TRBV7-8,CASSLGGAGGIYNEQFF,TGTGCCAGCAGCTTAGGGGGCGCGGGGGGGATATACAATGAGCAGTTCTTC
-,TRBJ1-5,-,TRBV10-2,CASSDGRVSNQPQHF,TGCGCCAGTAGTGATGGGCGAGTTAGCAATCAGCCCCAGCATTTT
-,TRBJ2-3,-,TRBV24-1,CATSDFGGTSTDTQYF,TGTGCCACCAGTGATTTTGGCGGGACCTCAACAGATACGCAGTATTTT
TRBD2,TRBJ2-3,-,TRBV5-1,CASSSLAGLDTQYF,TGCGCCAGCAGCAGTCTAGCGGGGTTAGATACGCAGTATTTT
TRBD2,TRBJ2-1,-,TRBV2,CASSGTSGRHNEQFF,TGTGCCAGCAGTGGGACTAGCGGGAGACACAATGAGCAGTTCTTC
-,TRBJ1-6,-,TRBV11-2,CASTLGMIGGPLHF,TGTGCCAGCACCCTGGGGATGATCGGGGGCCCCCTCCACTTT
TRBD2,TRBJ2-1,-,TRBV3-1,CASTATSGGEQFF,TGTGCCAGCACCGCGACTAGCGGGGGCGAGCAGTTCTTC
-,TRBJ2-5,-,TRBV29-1,CSVEIVGVGTQYF,TGCAGCGTTGAAATCGTGGGGGTGGGGACCCAGTACTTC
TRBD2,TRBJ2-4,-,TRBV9,CASSVSGALGEQYF,TGTGCCAGCAGCGTGAGCGGGGCTCTGGGGGAGCAGTACTTC
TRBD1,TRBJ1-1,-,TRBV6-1,CASSEDRGRSDTEVFF,TGTGCCAGCAGTGAAGACAGGGGGCGAAGTGATACTGAAGTTTTCTTT
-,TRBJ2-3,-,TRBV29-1,CSSGSTDTQYF,TGCAGCAGCGGAAGCACAGATACGCAGTATTTT
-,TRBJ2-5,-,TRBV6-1,CASSESGLSWETQYF,TGTGCCAGCAGTGAGTCGGGCCTCTCGTGGGAGACCCAGTACTTC
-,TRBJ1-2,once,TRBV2,CANSATVINYGYTF,TGTGCCAACAGCGCCACCGTCATTAACTATGGCTACACCTTC
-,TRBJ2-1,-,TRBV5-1,CASSLGGPLNNEQFF,TGCGCCAGCAGCCTTGGAGGTCCCCTCAACAATGAGCAGTTCTTC
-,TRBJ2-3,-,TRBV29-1,CSIRGLGSADTQYF,TGCAGCATCCGGGGGCTCGGGAGCGCAGATACGCAGTATTTT
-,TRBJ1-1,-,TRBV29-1,CSVSQGEGAFF,TGCAGCGTTTCACAGGGCGAGGGAGCTTTCTTT
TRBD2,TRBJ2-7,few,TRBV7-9,CASSPTSGGSYEQYF,TGTGCCAGCAGCCCTACTAGCGGGGGCTCCTACGAGCAGTACTTC
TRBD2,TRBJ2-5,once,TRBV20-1,CSWGSGVGETQYF,TGCAGTTGGGGTAGCGGGGTTGGTGAGACCCAGTACTTC
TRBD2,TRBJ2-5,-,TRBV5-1,CASSLADTWTSGTGEQYF,TGCGCCAGCAGCTTGGCTGACACATGGACTAGCGGGACGGGGGAGCAGTACTTC
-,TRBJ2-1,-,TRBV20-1,CSAHEPTRPGEWEQFF,TGCAGTGCTCACGAGCCGACCCGGCCAGGGGAATGGGAGCAGTTCTTC
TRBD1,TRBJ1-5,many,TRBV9,CASSVGQGVQPQHF,TGTGCCAGCAGCGTGGGACAGGGGGTCCAGCCCCAGCATTTT
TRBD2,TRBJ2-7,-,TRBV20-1,CSAVTSGGAYEQYF,TGCAGTGCTGTTACTAGCGGGGGGGCCTACGAGCAGTACTTC
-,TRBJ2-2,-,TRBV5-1,CASSPGREGTGELFF,TGCGCCAGCAGCCCCGGACGAGAAGGCACCGGGGAGCTGTTTTTT
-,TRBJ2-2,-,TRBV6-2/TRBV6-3,CASTRPSRHENTGELFF,TGTGCCAGCACTAGACCCTCCCGACACGAGAACACCGGGGAGCTGTTTTTT
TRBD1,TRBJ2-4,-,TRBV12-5,CASGLIPPGQAFKTIQYF,TGTGCTAGTGGTTTGATACCTCCGGGACAGGCGTTCAAAACCATTCAGTACTTC
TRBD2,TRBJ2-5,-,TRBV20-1,CSARDLAGQETQYF,TGCAGTGCTAGAGATCTAGCGGGGCAAGAGACCCAGTACTTC
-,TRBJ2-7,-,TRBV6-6,CASSSVLGAEQYF,TGTGCCAGCAGTTCCGTCTTAGGCGCCGAGCAGTACTTC
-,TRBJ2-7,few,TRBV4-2,CASSQARGAQWEQYF,TGTGCCAGCAGCCAGGCTCGGGGAGCCCAGTGGGAGCAGTACTTC
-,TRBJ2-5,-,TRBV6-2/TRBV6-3,CASSYSRAGASKETQYF,TGTGCCAGCAGTTACTCCCGGGCGGGGGCTAGTAAAGAGACCCAGTACTTC
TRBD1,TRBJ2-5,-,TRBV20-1,CSAVRGETQYF,TGCAGTGCTGTCAGGGGGGAGACCCAGTACTTC
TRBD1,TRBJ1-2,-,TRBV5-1,CASSEITGTGVGYTF,TGCGCCAGCAGCGAAATAACCGGGACAGGGGTCGGCTACACCTTC
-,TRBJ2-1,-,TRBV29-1,CSVEGSNEQFF,TGCAGCGTTGAAGGATCAAATGAGCAGTTCTTC
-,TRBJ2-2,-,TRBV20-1,CSARDRAIGELFF,TGCAGTGCTAGAGATCGAGCGATCGGGGAGCTGTTTTTT
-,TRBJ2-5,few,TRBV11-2,CASSVGGWETQYF,TGTGCCAGCAGCGTAGGCGGATGGGAGACCCAGTACTTC
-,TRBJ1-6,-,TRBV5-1,CASSSRGYSDSPLHF,TGCGCCAGCAGCTCTCGGGGGTATAGCGATTCACCCCTCCACTTT
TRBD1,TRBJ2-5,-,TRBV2,CASSADRGQETQYF,TGTGCCAGCAGTGCGGACAGGGGGCAAGAGACCCAGTACTTC
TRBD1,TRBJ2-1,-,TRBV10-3,CAIRQWDRAYNEQFF,TGTGCCATACGACAGTGGGACAGGGCCTACAATGAGCAGTTCTTC
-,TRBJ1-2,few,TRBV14,CASSQGDSYNYGYTF,TGTGCCAGCAGCCAAGGCGACAGCTATAACTATGGCTACACCTTC
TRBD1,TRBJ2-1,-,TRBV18,CASSPNTGGSYNEQFF,TGTGCCAGCTCACCGAACACAGGGGGCAGCTACAATGAGCAGTTCTTC
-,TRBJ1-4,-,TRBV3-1,CASSLRVGGEKLFF,TGTGCCAGCAGCCTCAGGGTAGGGGGTGAAAAACTGTTTTTT
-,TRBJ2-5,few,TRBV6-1,CATRRGFQETQYF,TGTGCCACCCGACGGGGCTTCCAAGAGACCCAGTACTTC
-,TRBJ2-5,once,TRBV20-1,CSATEGLASETQYF,TGCAGTGCTACTGAGGGGTTAGCGTCGGAGACCCAGTACTTC
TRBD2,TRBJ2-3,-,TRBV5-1,CASSLGGALDTQYF,TGCGCCAGCAGCCTCGGGGGGGCCCTAGATACGCAGTATTTT